These 19 T cell receptor beta chains were sequenced from one sample in a study of yellow fever vaccine responses in identical twins. TCRdb re-derived calls from the RT-PCR reads in MiXCR, one entry per CDR3 protein. The table lists approximately 20,000 distinct CDR3 sequences, approximately 70% of them singletons. Material: T cells from blood (PBMCs), unsorted or a sorted subset (not recorded which), obtained before or after yellow fever vaccination (not recorded which). The receptors originated from a woman aged 18-29 years who received the yellow fever vaccine.

This sequence joins TRBV11-1 and TRBJ2-3; D could derive from TRBD1 or TRBD2 (5 bases each). The CDR3 has 15 amino acids. The germline CDR1 and CDR2 sequences are SGHAT and FQDESV (reference sequence). Trimming removed 5 bases from V and 3 bases from J, with 15 bases in between. The CDR3 protein is CASSHGGSATDTQYF. The CDR3, as DNA: TGTGCCAGCAGCCATGGGGGTTCTGCGACAGATACGCAGTATTTT.

The J gene is TRBJ1-5, the V gene TRBV19, with a tentative D call TRBD1 (5 bases). The CDR3 has 13 amino acids. V lost 5 bases and J 7 bases, leaving 12 bases between the germline ends. In germline, CDR1 is LNHDA, CDR2 SQIVND (reference sequence). CDR3 protein: CASSPSGYQPQHF. CDR3 nucleotides: TGTGCCAGTAGTCCCTCAGGGTACCAGCCCCAGCATTTT.

The sample holds a few counts of this clonotype. The genes are TRBV2 and TRBJ1-1; D is unclear. V was cut by 2 bases and J by 2 bases, with 9 bases left in between. Germline V lookup: CDR1 SNHLY, CDR2 FYNNEI. CDR3 length: 14 residues. The CDR3 spells CASSESGRNTEAFF. In DNA, the CDR3 is TGTGCCAGCAGTGAAAGTGGACGAAACACTGAAGCTTTCTTT.

The rearrangement links TRBV18 to TRBJ2-7; D not resolved. Germline V gene data show CDR1 as KGHSH and CDR2 as LQKENI. CDR3 length: 15 residues. Trimming stripped 0 bases from V and 0 bases from J, with 9 bases between. The CDR3 DNA sequence: TGTGCCAGCTCACCACCGGCGCGGACCTCCTACGAGCAGTACTTC. It codes for CASSPPARTSYEQYF.

As concerns this clonotype: The junction departs from germline at one end; a sequencing error may be responsible. The J gene is TRBJ2-7, the V gene TRBV5-4; possibly TRBD1 for D (6 bases). Germline CDR1 SGHNT, CDR2 YYREEE (reference sequence). The CDR3 contains 16 residues. The CDR3 nucleotides are TGTGCCAGCAGCGGAGACCGGGACAAACCCTCCTACGAGCAGGACTTC. It yields the protein CASSGDRDKPSYEQDF.

V usage is TRBV2 and J usage is TRBJ1-2; maybe TRBD1 (5 bases). The CDR3 length is 13 residues. The germline V gene has CDR1 SNHLY and CDR2 FYNNEI. Trimming took 2 bases from V and 5 from J, leaving 9 bases between them. The CDR3 region is CASSESGTYGYTF. CDR3 bases: TGTGCCAGCAGTGAATCCGGGACGTATGGCTACACCTTC.

The chain uses TRBV18 and TRBJ2-6; TRBD2 might be the D (6 bases). The germline V and J ends were trimmed by 0 bases and 0 bases, with 6 bases remaining between them. The CDR3 is 16 residues long. Germline values: CDR1 KGHSH, CDR2 LQKENI. The CDR3 bases are TGTGCCAGCTCACCACCCGGGAGCTCTGGGGCCAACGTCCTGACTTTC. Residues: CASSPPGSSGANVLTF.

The V and J genes are TRBV19 and TRBJ1-1; no definite D call. In germline, CDR1 is LNHDA, CDR2 SQIVND (reference sequence). The V end was cut by 3 bases, the J end by 6 bases, with 11 bases between. The CDR3 loop spans 13 amino acids. CDR3: CASSIAIKAEAFF. The CDR3 DNA is TGTGCCAGTAGTATTGCCATTAAAGCTGAAGCTTTCTTT.

The V gene is TRBV10-1, the J gene TRBJ1-2; 8 bases line up with TRBD1. V lost 0 bases and J lost 7; bases outside the gene matches: 13. Germline V gene lookup returns CDR1 WNHNN and CDR2 SYGVQD (reference sequence). CDR3 size: 17 residues. The CDR3 loop is CASSESRFGTGGTGYTF. Here the CDR3 DNA reads TGCGCCAGCAGTGAGTCGAGATTCGGAACAGGGGGTACTGGCTACACCTTC.

This rearrangement joins TRBV5-4 to TRBJ2-7; 9 bases line up with TRBD2. The germline V gene encodes CDR1 SGHNT and CDR2 YYREEE (reference sequence). Trimming removed 1 base from V and 3 bases from J; junction bases left unmatched: 5. The CDR3 consists of 15 residues. CDR3 sequence: CASSLSSGGFYEQYF. CDR3 DNA: TGTGCCAGCAGCTTGAGTAGCGGGGGCTTCTACGAGCAGTACTTC.

The chain employs TRBV10-3 and TRBJ1-2, with unresolved D. Germline V gives CDR1 ENHRY, CDR2 SYGVKD. Trimming left V 2 bases short and J 4 bases short, with 11 bases between. CDR3 size: 14 residues. As DNA, the CDR3 is TGTGCCATCAGTGAGCCTGGACTCAGCTATGGCTACACCTTC. Translation: CAISEPGLSYGYTF.

This chain joins TRBV4-1 and TRBJ1-2; D remains ambiguous. The V and J ends lost 1 base and 0 bases respectively, with 12 bases between them. Germline CDR1 and CDR2: MGHRA and YSYEKL. This CDR3 is built from 16 residues. The CDR3 nucleotides are TGCGCCAGCAGCCAAGGATCCCAGGTTCCTAACTATGGCTACACCTTC. Translating gives CASSQGSQVPNYGYTF.

The chain couples TRBV7-6 to TRBJ2-2; unclear D gene. CDR3 length: 14 amino acids. Trimming took 3 bases from V and 1 from J, leaving 6 bases between them. In germline, CDR1 is SGHVS, CDR2 FNYEAQ. This chain's CDR3 is CASSFGGNTGELFF. CDR3 nucleotide sequence: TGTGCCAGCAGCTTCGGCGGGAACACCGGGGAGCTGTTTTTT.

V usage is TRBV13 and J usage is TRBJ2-7, with D hard to call. The V gene's germline CDR1 is PRHDT and CDR2 FYEKMQ (reference sequence). CDR3 size: 11 residues. V lost 1 base and J lost 6, with 4 bases in between. CDR3 sequence: CASSLDSEQYF. In DNA form, the CDR3 reads TGTGCCAGCAGCTTAGATTCCGAGCAGTACTTC.

The genes are TRBV7-6 and TRBJ2-7; D unclear. This CDR3 has 12 amino acids. V dropped 2 bases and J dropped 4 bases, with 6 bases sitting between them. Germline V CDR1 and CDR2: SGHVS, FNYEAQ. The CDR3 reads CASSLFSYEQYF. In DNA, the CDR3 is TGTGCCAGCAGCTTATTTTCTTACGAGCAGTACTTC.

This clonotype has only a few counts. V usage is TRBV5-6 and J usage is TRBJ2-5; D gene ambiguous. In germline, CDR1 is SGHDT, CDR2 YYEEEE. The CDR3 extends over 14 amino acids. Trimming shortened V by 2 bases and J by 1 base, and 9 bases separated the two germline ends. CDR3: CASSLRAGQETQYF. CDR3 sequence (DNA): TGTGCCAGCAGCTTAAGGGCAGGCCAAGAGACCCAGTACTTC. The variable domain in full, with the rest retrieved from reference TRBV5-6 and TRBJ2-5, is DAGVTQSPTHLIKTRGQQVTLRCSPKSGHDTVSWYQQALGQGPQFIFQYYEEEERQRGNFPDRFSGHQFPNYSSELNVNALLLGDSALYLCASSLRAGQETQYFGPGTRLLVL.

The rearrangement uses TRBV6-1 and TRBJ2-1; TRBD2 aligns across 8 bases. CDR1 and CDR2 from the germline V gene are MNHNS and SASEGT. V lost 5 bases to trimming and J lost 7 bases; unmatched junction nucleotides: 10. The length of the CDR3 is 15 residues. The CDR3 reads CASSPPLAGLNEQFF. In DNA, the CDR3 is TGTGCCAGCAGTCCCCCCCTAGCGGGCCTGAATGAGCAGTTCTTC.

The chain has TRBV7-8 and TRBJ1-2; D might be TRBD1 (6 bases). The CDR3 runs to 12 residues. Germline V gene sequence: CDR1 SGHVS, CDR2 FQNEAQ. V gave up 7 bases and J gave up 3 bases, with 9 bases separating them. This chain's CDR3 is CASKRGDYGYTF. The CDR3 DNA reads as TGTGCCAGCAAAAGGGGGGACTATGGCTACACCTTC.

The chain couples TRBV28 to TRBJ2-4, with 10 bases fitting TRBD1. The CDR3 contains 16 residues. After removal of 4 bases from V and 6 bases from J, the junction contained 9 bases not matched to a gene. Germline assignment: CDR1 MDHEN and CDR2 SYDVKM. The CDR3 bases are TGTGCCAGCAGTTCGCGTGGGGACAGGGGTAGAAACATTCAGTACTTC. Protein product: CASSSRGDRGRNIQYF.